This TCR beta chain comes out of a study of read filtering for tumor transcriptome and immune sequencing. As for the study in general: RNA-seq yielded only about 80 to 1,400 TCR reads, IR-seq about 3.5 to 10.27 million.

Molecular barcoded adaptors covering alpha/delta and beta/gamma chains were used on 400 ng RNA. A single record per CDR3 protein comes from TCRdb applying MiXCR to the reads. The sample holds roughly 60,000 distinct CDR3 sequences, 20% to 25% seen once. This clonotype has just a few counts. The antigen remains unidentified. Study-wide points: In IR-seq, single-read clonotypes were roughly 80% of clonotypes but approximately 4% of reads.

The source is a donor aged 40 or over with multiple myeloma. The sequenced material came from a population of CD138-negative cells sorted from bone marrow.

CDR3 nucleotide sequence: TGTGCCAGCAGTTTACTAACGACCACCGGGGAGCTGTTTTTT. Translating gives CASSLLTTTGELFF. The rearrangement uses TRBV27 and TRBJ2-2; no reliable D call. The germline V gene encodes CDR1 MNHEY and CDR2 SMNVEV (reference sequence). Between the trimmed V and J ends, which lost 2 bases and 4 bases, there was a span of 8 bases. This CDR3 region has 14 residues.